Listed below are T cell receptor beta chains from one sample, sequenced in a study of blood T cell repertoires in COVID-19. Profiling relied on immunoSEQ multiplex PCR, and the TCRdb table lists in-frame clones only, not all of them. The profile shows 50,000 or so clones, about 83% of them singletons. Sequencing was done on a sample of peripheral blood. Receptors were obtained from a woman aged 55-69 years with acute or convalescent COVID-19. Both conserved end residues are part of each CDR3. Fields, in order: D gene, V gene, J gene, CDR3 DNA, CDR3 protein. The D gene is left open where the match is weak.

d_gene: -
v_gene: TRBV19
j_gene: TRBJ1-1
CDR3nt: TGTGCCAGTAGTAAGACAGGCTTAAACACTGAAGCTTTCTTT
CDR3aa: CASSKTGLNTEAFF

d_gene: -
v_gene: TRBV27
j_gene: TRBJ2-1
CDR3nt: TGTGCCAGCAGTTTATTTCAGGACAACCAAAGATCCTACAATGAGCAGTTCTTC
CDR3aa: CASSLFQDNQRSYNEQFF

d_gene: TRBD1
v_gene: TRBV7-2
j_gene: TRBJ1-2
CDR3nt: TGTGCCAGCAGCTTTGACCCCGGGACAGGATTCTACACCTTC
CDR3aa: CASSFDPGTGFYTF

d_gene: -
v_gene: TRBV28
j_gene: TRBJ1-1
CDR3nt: TGTGCCAGCCAGGCCCGGGGGAGGGCTCCTGAAGCTTTCTTT
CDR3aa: CASQARGRAPEAFF

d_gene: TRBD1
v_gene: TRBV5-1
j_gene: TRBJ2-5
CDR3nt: TGCGCCAGCAGCGAGGGACAGGACCACCAAGAGACCCAGTACTTC
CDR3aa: CASSEGQDHQETQYF

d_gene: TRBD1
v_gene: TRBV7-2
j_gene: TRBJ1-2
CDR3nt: TGTGCCAGCAGCTTAGCTTCAGGGGGACTAGCTAACTATGGCTACACCTTC
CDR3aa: CASSLASGGLANYGYTF

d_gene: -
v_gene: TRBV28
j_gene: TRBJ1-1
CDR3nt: TGTGCCAGCAGTTTAGGAGGGGCGCGCACTGAAGCTTTCTTT
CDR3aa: CASSLGGARTEAFF

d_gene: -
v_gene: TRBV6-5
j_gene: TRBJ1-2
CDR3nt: TGTGCCAGCAGTTACTCGACCGGACTAGGCTATGGCTACACCTTC
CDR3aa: CASSYSTGLGYGYTF

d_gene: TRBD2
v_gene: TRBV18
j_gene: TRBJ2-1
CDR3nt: TGTGCCAGCACTAGCGGCGACAATGAGCAGTTCTTC
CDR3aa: CASTSGDNEQFF

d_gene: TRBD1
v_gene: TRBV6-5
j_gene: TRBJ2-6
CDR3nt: TGTGCCAGCAGTCGCAGGGGGTTTGGGGCCAACGTCCTGACTTTC
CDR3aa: CASSRRGFGANVLTF

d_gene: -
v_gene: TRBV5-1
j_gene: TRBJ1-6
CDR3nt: TGCGCCAGCAGCCGAGGGAGTAATTCACCCCTCCACTTT
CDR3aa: CASSRGSNSPLHF

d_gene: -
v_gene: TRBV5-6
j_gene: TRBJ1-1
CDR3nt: TGTGCCAGCAGGTATTGGACAGAGCCGAACACTGAAGCTTTCTTT
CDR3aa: CASRYWTEPNTEAFF

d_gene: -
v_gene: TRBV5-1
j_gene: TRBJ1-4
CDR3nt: TGCGCCAGCAGACTAGACCCAACTAATGAAAAACTGTTTTTT
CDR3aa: CASRLDPTNEKLFF

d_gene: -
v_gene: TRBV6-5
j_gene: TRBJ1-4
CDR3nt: TGTGCCAGCAGTTTTTTGGGGGGGCTCGGGGAAAAACTGTTTTTT
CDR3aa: CASSFLGGLGEKLFF

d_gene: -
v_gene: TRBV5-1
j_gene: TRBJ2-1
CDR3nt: TGCGCCAGCAGCTTGGGCAGTATCGACAATGAGCAGTTCTTC
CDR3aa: CASSLGSIDNEQFF

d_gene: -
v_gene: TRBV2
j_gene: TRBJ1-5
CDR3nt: TGTGCCAGCAGTCTTTACAATCAGCCCCAGCATTTT
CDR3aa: CASSLYNQPQHF

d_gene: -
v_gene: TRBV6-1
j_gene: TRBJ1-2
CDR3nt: TGTGCCAGCAGTGAAGCGCGCACAGGGTGGGCTGGCTACACCTTC
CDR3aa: CASSEARTGWAGYTF

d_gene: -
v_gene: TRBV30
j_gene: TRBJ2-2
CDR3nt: TGTGCCTGGAAAAAAAACAGGGCCGGGGAGCTGTTTTTT
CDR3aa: CAWKKNRAGELFF

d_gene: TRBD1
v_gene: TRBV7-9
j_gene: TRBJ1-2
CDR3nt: TGTGCCAGCAGTCCAACATCACAGGGGGCCCATGGCTACACCTTC
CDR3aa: CASSPTSQGAHGYTF

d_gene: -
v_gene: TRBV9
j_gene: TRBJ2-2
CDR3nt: TGTGCCAGCAGCGCGGATCTGACAGGGGAGGGCACCGGGGAGCTGTTTTTT
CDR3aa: CASSADLTGEGTGELFF

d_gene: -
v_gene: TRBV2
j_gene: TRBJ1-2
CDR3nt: TGTGCCAGCACTGAGGGACATAACTATGGCTATACCTTC
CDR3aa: CASTEGHNYGYTF

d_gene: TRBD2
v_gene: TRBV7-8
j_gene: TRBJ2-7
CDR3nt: TGTGCCAGCAGCCCCAAGGACTGGGGACTAGCTTACGAGCAGTACTTC
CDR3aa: CASSPKDWGLAYEQYF

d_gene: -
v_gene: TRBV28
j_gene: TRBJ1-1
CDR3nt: TGTGCCAGCAGTTTAAGCCAGGGTATCACTGAAGCTTTCTTT
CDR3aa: CASSLSQGITEAFF

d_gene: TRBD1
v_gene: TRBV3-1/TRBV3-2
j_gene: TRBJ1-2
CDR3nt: TGTGCCAGCAGCCAAGCGGACAGGGCCCCCGACTATGGCTACACCTTC
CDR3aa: CASSQADRAPDYGYTF

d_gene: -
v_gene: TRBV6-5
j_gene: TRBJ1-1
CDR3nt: TGTGCCAGCAGGGACAGTTATGAAGCTTTCTTT
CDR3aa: CASRDSYEAFF

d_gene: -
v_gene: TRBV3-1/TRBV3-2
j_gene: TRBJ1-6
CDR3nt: TGTGCCAGCAGCCACCTCTCCGGGTATAATTCACCCCTCCACTTT
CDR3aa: CASSHLSGYNSPLHF

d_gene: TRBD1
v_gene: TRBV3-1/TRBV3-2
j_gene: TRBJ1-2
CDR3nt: TGTGCCAGCAGCCTTCAAGGTATCGGACAGGGTTCGGGCTACACCTTC
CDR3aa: CASSLQGIGQGSGYTF

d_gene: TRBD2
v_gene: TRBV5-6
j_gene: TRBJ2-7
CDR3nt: TGTGCCAGCAGCCCCGTGCGGGGGGGGACCTACGAGCAGTACTTC
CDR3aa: CASSPVRGGTYEQYF